Detailed here is one TCR beta chain. This clone showed up just once. What antigen it recognizes has not been identified. Base qualities were left out, and no much larger clone turns up one base away. The library was obtained by the immunoSEQ multiplex PCR assay. For the multiplex PCR, a mixture combining 60 forward primers for TCR Vbeta segments and 13 reverse primers for TCR Jbeta segments was used. A multiplex PCR assay on genomic DNA amplified the CDR3 region of rearranged TCR beta genes. On the Illumina HiSeq System, the amplified TCR beta libraries were sequenced as 87-base-pair reads. On the study's bioinformatics: In a later analysis, 80 million or so unique TCR beta chains were counted across the roughly 610 repertoires, and roughly 11 million of these chains were shared by at least two donors. To remove PCR and sequencing errors, raw reads were error-corrected and collapsed into unique sequences using a nearest-neighbor algorithm that merged closely related sequences. To assign V, D and J gene segments, CDR3 sequences were aligned to IMGT reference sequences. For a sequence to be retained, a match of at least six nucleotides was required to both a V gene segment and a J gene segment. A rearrangement was called productive if the CDR3 had no stop codons and remained in frame with V and J, and every other rearrangement was called non-productive. CDR3 was defined by IMGT convention, running from the second conserved V-encoded cysteine to the conserved J-encoded phenylalanine. The earlier analysis of 500 to 750 of the donors excluded any sequence lacking an unambiguous match to a single V gene segment. An earlier analysis of several hundred of the donors called V segments functional above 56.7% productive rearrangements and segregating when the between-donor standard deviation exceeded 5%. A statistical classification framework was built for diagnosing cytomegalovirus status from the catalog of TCR beta chain sequences. V and J gene assignment, in a later analysis, came from comparing TCR nucleotide sequences with IMGT/GENE-DB human TR gene sequences. In a later analysis, CDR3 sequences and most-parsimonious VDJ recombination scenarios were assigned using the TCRdist pipeline. In a later analysis, each TCR beta chain was defined by its CDR3 amino acid sequence together with its V-gene family, and reads without a unique V-gene family were excluded. A later analysis removed 592 highly shared, low-generation-probability nucleotide sequences to deal with suspected cross-contamination and a sequencing artifact. A later analysis calculated a clonal expansion index for each public chain from normalized within-repertoire ranks of inferred template counts. A later analysis computed generation probabilities with a VDJ recombination model fitted to out-of-frame rearrangements, and checked the results against IGoR. In a later analysis, TCR-TCR, TCR-HLA and TCR-CMV co-occurrence was scored with hypergeometric tests, and a repertoire-size bias correction was applied to TCR pairs. In a later analysis, false discovery rates were estimated by permuting HLA or CMV assignments 20 times. In a later analysis, co-occurring TCRs were grouped with DBSCAN, and TCRdist sequence similarity was added when clustering was performed within HLA-allele-positive subsets. Repertoires with fewer than 30,000 or more than 120,000 public chains were left out of co-occurrence clustering, as were five repertoires with anomalous nucleotide sharing. Drawn from immuneACCESS, this table holds only the in-frame rearrangements with V and J called that TCRdb kept. Clones are partly lost; checked studies trace under half to an unresolved V gene and leave the rest unexplained. That table supplies the V and J calls and clone size; D and trimming were determined from the DNA. The sample table contains approximately 250,000 clones; only one count was recorded for around 78% of them. The ten largest make up about 0.47% of the sample.

These data are taken from a study of cytomegalovirus exposure and HLA in healthy donors (dated by TCRdb to about 2017). Context from the whole study: An earlier analysis of 587 of the donors reported approximately 280 Gb of sequence data and some 110 million unique TCR beta sequences obtained from about 170 million T cells. An early release covering 500 to 750 HLA-typed donors comprised 250 to 350 gigabases of sequencing data and around 80 million unique TCR sequences. Of the 300 to 500 genotyped donors, over 80% were placed in the genetic ancestry cluster associated with self-reported Caucasian donors. The aim of the study was to test whether cataloging public T cell receptors could identify signatures of past pathogen exposure. Using immunosequencing, the study profiled T cell repertoires from around 670 subjects and related those repertoires to cytomegalovirus serostatus. A separate validation cohort of more than 100 different subjects was used in addition to the approximately 640-subject first cohort. To predict cytomegalovirus infection status, the study combined high-throughput TCR immunosequencing, statistical association of individual TCRs with disease status, and machine learning. In a later analysis, previously published TCR beta repertoires from fewer than 750 donors were re-analyzed and high-resolution HLA genotyping was added so that TCR occurrence patterns could be studied. In the later analysis, no new phenotypic data were used to find candidate immune exposures; instead, reliance was placed on TCR beta sequences and their occurrence across donors. An earlier analysis of 587 of the donors used high-throughput TCR beta sequencing to judge whether each TCR beta V gene segment behaved as functional or pseudogenic. Donor age, sex, ethnicity and CMV serostatus were compiled alongside the repertoire data. A later genetic analysis used genome-wide SNP genotypes for about three fifths of the 666 donors, treating that subset as a discovery cohort. All discovery cohort repertoires had been generated on a single sequencing platform. HLA typing included class I and class II loci at four-digit resolution. The number of typed donors differed by locus: about 620-640 for A, B, C, DRB1 and DQB1; some 500 for DQA1; fewer than 610 for DPA1; and some 430 for DPB1. Roughly five DR-DQ haplotypes were handled as single units for association and clustering, since linkage in the cohort was strong. Among about 400 genotyped donors of the cohort, an average of approximately 240,000 unique TCR beta nucleotide sequences was sequenced per donor, of which about 18% were non-productive.

What the authors observed across the whole study: Linkage disequilibrium might explain the correlated functional status among segregating V segments, but an unknown experimental factor could not be excluded. Some IMGT-functional V segments, including TRBV6-2 and TRBV6-3, could not be distinguished by the 87-base-pair reads and were therefore excluded. The classifier was reported to diagnose cytomegalovirus status with high specificity and sensitivity in both the original and validation cohorts. In an earlier analysis of around 500 of the donors, most TCR beta V segments appeared in productive rearrangements about 90% or about 30% of the time, broadly matching IMGT annotations. A later analysis found that most CMV-associated TCR beta chains appeared HLA-restricted, with HLA associations seemingly driven largely by CMV exposure. A further reported finding was that TCR beta sequences accurately predicted the HLA-A and HLA-B alleles for most subjects in the first cohort. In a later analysis, 15,000 to 20,000 TCR beta sequences were associated with specific HLA alleles at a false discovery rate of 0.05. Compared with the roughly 720-donor mean, donors in an Asian-associated ancestry cluster had fewer N-insertions in productive TCRs, according to a later genetic analysis. The only immune exposure information available for the cohort was CMV serostatus. The sequencing pipeline was judged likely to have produced a cluster of highly shared sequence variants as a technical artifact. The study gave a list of 150 to 200 TCR beta chains associated with cytomegalovirus. When HLA alleles, especially DR and DQ, strongly co-occurred, TCR associations were difficult to assign to individual alleles. A later genetic analysis associated a missense DCLRE1C variant with V-gene and J-gene trimming of TCR beta chains, and an independent cohort replicated the association. In a later analysis, HLA-associated TCR beta chains were found to be more clonally expanded and to have lower generation probabilities than equally common non-associated chains. HLA typing was unavailable for some donors at each locus, so association tests used only the typed subset. Sequencing depth was assumed to be roughly uniform across donors in the presence/absence analyses, though that assumption may not hold. In vitro tests confirmed that three of the cytomegalovirus-associated TCR beta chains recognize cytomegalovirus antigens. According to a later analysis, parvovirus B19, influenza, CMV and Epstein-Barr virus appeared linked to several top co-occurrence clusters. Because counts were too low, approximately 15 rarely observed V segments, including chromosome 9 orphons, were excluded from the earlier analysis of 587 of the donors. Most TCR sequences were seen in very few donors, while some public TCRs were found in many individuals. This cohort had only TCR beta chains sequenced, and the lack of alpha or paired-chain data limited which features could be detected. According to the authors, the approach could potentially be generalized to other disease states and immunological phenotypes. A later analysis found that TCR association rates varied across HLA loci, with DRB1 alleles showing the most associated TCRs and HLA-C alleles the fewest.

The cohort consisted of hundreds of healthy bone marrow donors. At the time of sampling, all cohort members were nominally healthy, though unrecorded immune exposures were likely present. The donor tested CMV seronegative and was one of the 352 seronegative cohort members. A peripheral blood sample was collected from each donor, and TCR beta sequencing was performed on peripheral blood mononuclear cells. Genomic DNA extraction from the blood cell samples was performed with the Qiagen DNeasy Blood Extraction Kit. The CDR3 holds 15 amino acids from the cysteine to the phenylalanine. The read is trimmed to its CDR3 DNA, 45 bases read in frame from base 1. Via the germline V gene, CDR1 is SGHDN and CDR2 FVKESK. Trimming removed 4 bases from V and 7 bases from J; the gene matches leave 10 bases unexplained.

The rearranged chain carries TRBV14 and TRBJ1-3, with 7 bases in between that match TRBD1. This receptor was identified in a boy between 5 and 17 years old in good health and CMV-seronegative. The sequencing sample was made of PBMCs. Read as DNA, the sequence is TGTGCCAGCAGCCCCATTAGGGGCAGGGGGAACACCATATATTTT. Translated, it reads CASSPIRGRGNTIYF.